The 17 T cell receptor beta chains below all came from one sample that was sequenced in a study of T-cell reconstitution after alpha-beta-depleted transplantation in children. The authors prepared the TCRbeta library with unique molecular identifiers. TCRdb itself ran the PCR reads through MiXCR, one entry per CDR3 protein. The sample has some 500,000 distinct CDR3 sequences; about 31% are singletons. The sequencing used PBMCs from the stem cell graft donor, collected from the stem cell graft. The receptors derive from a human donor who donated a stem cell graft to a child with aplastic anemia.

The chain employs TRBV25-1 and TRBJ2-7; TRBD1 matches 11 bases. In germline, CDR1 is MGHDK, CDR2 SYGVNS. Losses at the gene ends were 4 bases for V and 5 bases for J; bases not matched to a gene: 4. The CDR3 is 14 amino acids. The CDR3 sequence is CASSGTDRGHEQYF. The CDR3 DNA follows: TGTGCCAGCAGTGGGACGGACAGGGGGCACGAGCAGTACTTC.

The genes are TRBV3-1 and TRBJ2-1; TRBD1 matches 8 bases. CDR3 length: 15 residues. The V gene's germline CDR1 is LGHDT and CDR2 YNNKEL (reference sequence). The trim removed 5 bases at V and 6 bases at J, leaving 9 bases unmatched. The CDR3 loop reads CASSAQSTGVNEQFF. The CDR3 nucleotides are TGTGCCAGCAGCGCTCAGTCGACAGGGGTCAATGAGCAGTTCTTC.

This clonotype was seen many times. The rearrangement uses TRBV20-1 and TRBJ1-1, with 8 bases lining up with TRBD1. CDR1 is DFQATT and CDR2 is SNEGSKA in the germline V gene (reference sequence). V trimming: 4 bases; J trimming: 5 bases; junction bases outside the gene matches: 6. This CDR3 comprises 13 residues. In DNA form, the CDR3 reads TGCAGTGCTACCGGACAGGGAATGACTGAAGCTTTCTTT. Translating gives CSATGQGMTEAFF.

This sequence joins TRBV15 and TRBJ2-6, with no clear D. V dropped 0 bases and J dropped 4 bases, with 10 bases sitting between them. Germline lookup yields CDR1 LNHNV and CDR2 YYDKDF (reference sequence). The CDR3 totals 16 residues. The CDR3 sequence is CATSREKKVGANVLTF. The CDR3 DNA is TGTGCCACCAGCAGAGAGAAGAAGGTGGGGGCCAACGTCCTGACTTTC.

The chain combines TRBV5-5 with TRBJ2-3; TRBD2 matches at 14 bases. Germline lookup yields CDR1 SGHKS and CDR2 YYEKEE (reference sequence). The CDR3 sequence is 16 residues long. The V gene end was trimmed by 4 bases and the J gene end by 6 bases; junction bases not matched to a gene: 7. The CDR3 DNA reads as TGTGCCAGCAGCCCCGGACTAGCGGGAGGCCGGGATACGCAGTATTTT. It yields the protein CASSPGLAGGRDTQYF.

This clonotype was observed a handful of times. The chain employs TRBV11-2 and TRBJ2-3, with D possibly being TRBD2 (6 bases). Trimming shortened V by 7 bases and J by 6 bases, and 29 bases separated the two germline ends. This CDR3 has 18 residues. The germline V gene encodes CDR1 SGHAT and CDR2 FQNNGV. The CDR3 DNA reads TGTGCCAGCACCTTGGGATCTAGCGCCCCTCCGCCAGCGGATACGCAGTATTTT. This codes for CASTLGSSAPPPADTQYF.

The chain links TRBV21-1 to TRBJ1-6. TRBV21-1 is tagged as a pseudogene. This CDR3 has 13 amino acids. The CDR3 DNA follows: TGTGCCAGCTACAAGCGGGACGGCGAACCCCTCCACTTT. Protein sequence: CASYKRDGEPLHF.

This clonotype was picked up a small number of times. V gene TRBV4-3 combines with J gene TRBJ2-6; D is possibly TRBD1 (5 bases). Germline CDR1 and CDR2: LGHNA and YSLEER. V was shortened by 8 bases and J by 0 bases, with 8 bases between the two germline ends. The CDR3 has 14 residues. The CDR3 DNA is TGCGCCAGCGGGGCTGACTCTGGGGCCAACGTCCTGACTTTC. It specifies CASGADSGANVLTF.

This rearrangement joins TRBV7-2 to TRBJ2-5; possible D gene TRBD2, 6 bases. Germline loops: CDR1 SGHTA, CDR2 FQGNSA. The CDR3 runs 14 residues. V lost 1 base and J lost 11, with 17 bases in between. Here the CDR3 reads CASSLGGTSYAQYF. The CDR3 coding sequence is TGTGCCAGCAGCTTAGGGGGGACTTCCTATGCTCAGTACTTC.

This clonotype was observed a few times. The gene calls are TRBV7-6 and TRBJ2-1, with TRBD1 identical over 7 bases. The CDR3 loop spans 19 amino acids. Looked up from germline, CDR1 is SGHVS and CDR2 is FNYEAQ. With 5 bases clipped from V and 4 bases from J, the junction kept 20 bases outside the gene matches. CDR3 loop: CASSLTGRSSSGPYNEQFF. CDR3 in DNA: TGTGCCAGCAGCCTGACAGGGCGCTCCTCGAGCGGACCTTACAATGAGCAGTTCTTC.

The chain has TRBV7-9 and TRBJ1-4; 7 bases fit TRBD1. The germline gives CDR1 SEHNR, CDR2 FQNEAQ (reference sequence). The J segment lost 7 bases and the V segment lost 5 bases, leaving 4 bases of the junction unmatched. The CDR3 length is 13 residues. The CDR3 DNA is TGTGCCAGCAGCGAAGGGGGCGGTGAAAAACTGTTTTTT. Its translation is CASSEGGGEKLFF.

This clonotype was seen only a few times. The chain recombines TRBV6-1 with TRBJ2-5; TRBD2 is a possible D gene (6 bases). Trimming removed 8 bases at V and 0 bases at J, with 10 bases between. The CDR3 extends over 13 amino acids. Germline-derived CDR1 and CDR2 are MNHNS and SASEGT. The CDR3, as DNA: TGTGCCAGCGCTAGCGCCTACCAAGAGACCCAGTACTTC. This sequence encodes CASASAYQETQYF.

This clonotype was counted only a few times. The genes are TRBV12-3 or TRBV12-4 and TRBJ2-4; D call uncertain. The CDR3 runs to 12 residues. V lost 2 bases and J lost 5, with 4 bases in between. The CDR3 DNA sequence: TGTGCCAGCAGTTTAAGTGAAAACATTCAGTACTTC. Protein: CASSLSENIQYF.

This clonotype has a handful of counts. This chain joins TRBV20-1 and TRBJ2-7, with D possibly being TRBD2 (6 bases). Germline V CDR1 and CDR2: DFQATT, SNEGSKA (reference sequence). V lost 1 base and J lost 2, with 9 bases in between. This CDR3 is 13 amino acids long. CDR3 sequence (DNA): TGCAGTGCTAGAGCTGGGACTGCCTACGAGCAGTACTTC. It is translated as CSARAGTAYEQYF.

The chain combines TRBV6-1 with TRBJ2-4; 7 bases line up with TRBD1. The V and J ends lost 6 bases and 4 bases, in that order; junction bases with no gene match: 9. The CDR3 contains 15 residues. Germline V lookup: CDR1 MNHNS, CDR2 SASEGT. The CDR3 is CASSHRQGWKNIQYF. The CDR3 bases are TGTGCCAGCAGCCATCGACAGGGTTGGAAAAACATTCAGTACTTC.

This clonotype was counted between two and nine times. This chain uses TRBV15 with TRBJ1-2; D unclear. The CDR3 contains 15 residues. CDR1 and CDR2 from the germline V gene are LNHNV and YYDKDF (reference sequence). V lost 1 base to trimming and J lost 4 bases, with 13 bases between them. The CDR3 loop is CATSRGGRDGYGYTF. The CDR3 DNA is TGTGCCACCAGCAGAGGAGGGAGGGATGGCTATGGCTACACCTTC.

V usage is TRBV20-1 and J usage is TRBJ1-3, with 7 nucleotides matching TRBD1. The CDR3 consists of 19 residues. The ends lost 3 bases at V and 0 bases at J; junction bases unmatched: 17. CDR1 DFQATT and CDR2 SNEGSKA come from the germline V gene (reference sequence). CDR3 sequence: CSARELRDRQFTSGNTIYF. CDR3 DNA sequence: TGCAGTGCTAGGGAGCTTAGGGACAGACAATTTACCTCTGGAAACACCATATATTTT.